This is a list of T cell receptor beta chains from one sample in a study of T-cell memory formation after mild COVID-19. TCRdb fed the 5' RACE reads into MiXCR, producing one record per CDR3 protein. The sample consists of fewer than 650,000 distinct CDR3 sequences, 20% to 25% of them appearing once. Sequenced input: PBMCs or a T cell subset sorted from them (not recorded which). Every receptor here comes from an adult woman who had mild COVID-19 (a few samples of this study predate the infection). Cell type and time point are not known. The CDR3 runs from the conserved cysteine through the conserved F or W. A D gene is named only where the DNA matches it firmly. Part of the rows lack a size; the others show once, few, many or a class for expanded clones.

DNA,CDR3,D,V,J,size
TGTGCCTGGAGTGCCCCCAAGGGTAGCTATGGCTACACCTTC,CAWSAPKGSYGYTF,-,TRBV30,TRBJ1-2,-
TGTGCCATATCGACAGGACTATCCCCCTACGAGCAGTACTTC,CAISTGLSPYEQYF,-,TRBV7-9,TRBJ2-7,-
TGTGCCAGCAGTGAAGGCGGGGCAGCCAAAAACATTCAGTACTTC,CASSEGGAAKNIQYF,-,TRBV6-1,TRBJ2-4,-
TGTGCAATCTCAGCCGGACACCGCTTGTACTTC,CAISAGHRLYF,-,TRBV7-6,TRBJ2-7,-
TGTGCCTGGAGTGTCGTCTCGGGGAACTATGGCTACACCTTC,CAWSVVSGNYGYTF,-,TRBV30,TRBJ1-2,-
TGTGCCAGCAGCCAGTACGAGCAGTACTTC,CASSQYEQYF,-,TRBV4-2,TRBJ2-7,few
TGTGCCAGCAGCTCCGGAGATACGCAGTATTTT,CASSSGDTQYF,-,TRBV11-2,TRBJ2-3,many
TGTGCCAGCAGTTGGGGACAGGGTTGGAATGAGCAGTTCTTC,CASSWGQGWNEQFF,TRBD1,TRBV12-3/TRBV12-4,TRBJ2-1,few
TGTGCCAGCAGCCACGGACAGGGATGGGCCGGGGAGCTGTTTTTT,CASSHGQGWAGELFF,TRBD1,TRBV7-8,TRBJ2-2,few
TGTGCCAGCAGCTTGCTTCAGGGGTCTGAGCAGTTCTTC,CASSLLQGSEQFF,-,TRBV7-2,TRBJ2-1,-
TGTGCCAGCAGTGAAATAGGGGTCTATGGCTACACCTTC,CASSEIGVYGYTF,-,TRBV6-1,TRBJ1-2,-
TGTGCCAGCAGCTTAGGCGGGGTCAGACTAGCGGGGGGTGAGACCCAGTACTTC,CASSLGGVRLAGGETQYF,TRBD2,TRBV7-2,TRBJ2-5,few
TGTGCCAGCAGTTCAATTAGCGCGCCCGCCGGGGAGCTGTTTTTT,CASSSISAPAGELFF,-,TRBV12-3/TRBV12-4,TRBJ2-2,few
TGTGCCAGCAGTTCTATCGGACTAGCGGGAGTCACCGGGGAGCTGTTTTTT,CASSSIGLAGVTGELFF,TRBD2,TRBV12-3/TRBV12-4,TRBJ2-2,few
TGCGCCAGCAGCCAACTCGGGTCTTGGGACGGCTCTGGAAACACCATATATTTT,CASSQLGSWDGSGNTIYF,-,TRBV4-3,TRBJ1-3,-